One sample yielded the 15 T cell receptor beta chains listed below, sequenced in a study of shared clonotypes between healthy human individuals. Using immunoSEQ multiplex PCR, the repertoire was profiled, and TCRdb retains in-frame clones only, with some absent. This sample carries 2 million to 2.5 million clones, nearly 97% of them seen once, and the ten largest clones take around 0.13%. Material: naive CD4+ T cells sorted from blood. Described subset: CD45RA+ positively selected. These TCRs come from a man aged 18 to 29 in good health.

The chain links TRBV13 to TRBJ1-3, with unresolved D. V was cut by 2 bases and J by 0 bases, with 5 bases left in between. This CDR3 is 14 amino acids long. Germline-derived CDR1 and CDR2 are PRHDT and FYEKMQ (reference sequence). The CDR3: CASSLPSSGNTIYF. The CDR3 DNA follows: TGTGCCAGCAGCTTACCGAGCTCTGGAAACACCATATATTTT.

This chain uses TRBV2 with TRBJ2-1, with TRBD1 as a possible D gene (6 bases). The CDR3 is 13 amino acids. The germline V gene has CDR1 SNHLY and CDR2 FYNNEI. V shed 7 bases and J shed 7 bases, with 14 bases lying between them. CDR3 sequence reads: CASTRDIGNEQFF. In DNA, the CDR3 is TGTGCCAGCACCCGGGACATTGGAAATGAGCAGTTCTTC.

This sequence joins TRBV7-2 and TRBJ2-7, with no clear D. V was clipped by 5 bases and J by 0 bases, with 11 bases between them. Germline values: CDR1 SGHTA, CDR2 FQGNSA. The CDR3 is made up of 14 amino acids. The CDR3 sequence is CASSPNMASYEQYF. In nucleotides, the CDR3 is TGTGCCAGCAGCCCGAATATGGCCTCCTACGAGCAGTACTTC.

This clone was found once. CDR3: CASSVMQGHGAFF. In nucleotides, the CDR3 is TGCGCCAGCAGTGTAATGCAGGGTCACGGAGCTTTCTTT. The rearrangement links TRBV10-2 to TRBJ1-1; D is possibly TRBD1 (5 bases). The germline V gene encodes CDR1 WSHSY and CDR2 SAAADI. V shed 4 bases and J shed 10 bases, with 16 bases lying between them. The CDR3 runs to 13 residues.

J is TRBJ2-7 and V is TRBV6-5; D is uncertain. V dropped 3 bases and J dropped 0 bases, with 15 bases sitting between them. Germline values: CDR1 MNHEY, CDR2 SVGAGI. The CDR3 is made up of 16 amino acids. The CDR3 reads CASSYATRGSSYEQYF. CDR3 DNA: TGTGCCAGCAGTTATGCGACCCGTGGAAGCTCCTACGAGCAGTACTTC.

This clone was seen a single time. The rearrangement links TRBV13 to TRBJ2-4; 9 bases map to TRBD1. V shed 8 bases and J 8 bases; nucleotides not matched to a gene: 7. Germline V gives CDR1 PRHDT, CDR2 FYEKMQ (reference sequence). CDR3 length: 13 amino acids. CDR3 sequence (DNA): TGTGCCAGCGGGGAACAGGGGGCGCACATTCAGTACTTC. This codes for CASGEQGAHIQYF. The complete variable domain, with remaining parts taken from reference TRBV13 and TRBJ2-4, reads AAGVIQSPRHLIKEKRETATLKCYPIPRHDTVYWYQQGPGQDPQFLISFYEKMQSDKGSIPDRFSAQQFSDYHSELNMSSLELGDSALYFCASGEQGAHIQYFGAGTRLSVL.

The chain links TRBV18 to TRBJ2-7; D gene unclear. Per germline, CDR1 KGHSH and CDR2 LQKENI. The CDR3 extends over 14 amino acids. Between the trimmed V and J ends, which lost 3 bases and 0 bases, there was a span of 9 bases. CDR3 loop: CASSPQINSYEQYF. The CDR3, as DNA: TGTGCCAGCTCACCCCAGATTAACTCCTACGAGCAGTACTTC.

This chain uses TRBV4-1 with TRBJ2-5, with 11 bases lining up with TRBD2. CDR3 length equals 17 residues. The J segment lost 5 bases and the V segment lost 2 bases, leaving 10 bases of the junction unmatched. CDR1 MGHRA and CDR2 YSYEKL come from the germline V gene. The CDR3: CASSQNLLAGERETQYF. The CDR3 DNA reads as TGCGCCAGCAGCCAAAACCTACTAGCGGGAGAAAGGGAGACCCAGTACTTC.

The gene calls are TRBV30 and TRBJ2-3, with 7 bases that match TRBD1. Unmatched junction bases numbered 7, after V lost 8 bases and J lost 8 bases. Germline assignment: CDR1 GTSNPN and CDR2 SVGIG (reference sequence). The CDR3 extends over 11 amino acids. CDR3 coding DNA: TGTGCCGGTAACAGGGGCTTTACGCAGTATTTT. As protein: CAGNRGFTQYF. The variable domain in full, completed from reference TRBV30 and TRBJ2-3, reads SQTIHQWPATLVQPVGSPLSLECTVEGTSNPNLYWYRQAAGRGLQLLFYSVGIGQISSEVPQNLSASRPQDRQFILSSKKLLLSDSGFYLCAGNRGFTQYFGPGTRLTVL.

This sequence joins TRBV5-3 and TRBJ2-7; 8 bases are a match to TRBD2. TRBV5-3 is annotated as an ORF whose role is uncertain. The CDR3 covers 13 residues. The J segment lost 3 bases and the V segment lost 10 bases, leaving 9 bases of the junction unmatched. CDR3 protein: CAFGGGGNYEQYF. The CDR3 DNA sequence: TGTGCCTTTGGCGGCGGGGGGAACTACGAGCAGTACTTC.

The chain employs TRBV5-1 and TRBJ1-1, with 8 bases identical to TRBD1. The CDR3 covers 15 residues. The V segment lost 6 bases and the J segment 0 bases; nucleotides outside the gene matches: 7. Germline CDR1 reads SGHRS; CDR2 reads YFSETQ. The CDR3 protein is CASTGQGSLNTEAFF. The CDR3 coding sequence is TGCGCCAGCACCGGACAGGGCAGTTTGAACACTGAAGCTTTCTTT. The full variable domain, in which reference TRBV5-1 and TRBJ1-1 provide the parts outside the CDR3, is KAGVTQTPRYLIKTRGQQVTLSCSPISGHRSVSWYQQTPGQGLQFLFEYFSETQRNKGNFPGRFSGRQFSNSRSEMNVSTLELGDSALYLCASTGQGSLNTEAFFGQGTRLTVV.

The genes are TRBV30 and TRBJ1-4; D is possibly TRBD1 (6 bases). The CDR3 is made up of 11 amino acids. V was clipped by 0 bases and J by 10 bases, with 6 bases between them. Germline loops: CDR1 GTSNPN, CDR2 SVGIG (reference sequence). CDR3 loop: CAWSVGGKLFF. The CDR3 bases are TGTGCCTGGAGTGTAGGGGGAAAACTGTTTTTT.

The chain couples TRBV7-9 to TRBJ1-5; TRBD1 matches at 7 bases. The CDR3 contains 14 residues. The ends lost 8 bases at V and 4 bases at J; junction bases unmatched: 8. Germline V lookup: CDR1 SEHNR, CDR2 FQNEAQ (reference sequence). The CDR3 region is CASGSGTANQPQHF. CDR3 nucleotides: TGTGCCAGCGGTTCCGGGACAGCTAATCAGCCCCAGCATTTT.

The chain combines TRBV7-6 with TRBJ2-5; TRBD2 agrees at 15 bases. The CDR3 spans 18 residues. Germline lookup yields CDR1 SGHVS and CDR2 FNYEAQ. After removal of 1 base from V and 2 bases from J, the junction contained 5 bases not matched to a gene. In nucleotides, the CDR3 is TGTGCCAGCAGCTTAGTAGGAGGACTAGCGGGGGGGCAAGAGACCCAGTACTTC. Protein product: CASSLVGGLAGGQETQYF.

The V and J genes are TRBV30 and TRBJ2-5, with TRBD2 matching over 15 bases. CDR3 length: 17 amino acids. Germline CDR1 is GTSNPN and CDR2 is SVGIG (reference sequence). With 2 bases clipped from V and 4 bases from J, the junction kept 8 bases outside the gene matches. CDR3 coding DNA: TGTGCCTGGAGTTTCCTCCGGACTAGCGGGGGGGCAGAGACCCAGTACTTC. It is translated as CAWSFLRTSGGAETQYF.